This T cell receptor beta chain was found in a study of blood T cell repertoires in COVID-19. Study-wide background: Sites across the United States, Italy and Spain contributed samples from acute and convalescent COVID-19. Nucleic acid was either cDNA or gDNA, and it came from T cells, B-cell-depleted T cells, or PBMCs.

Original methodology: It was from reference gene primer amplification that nucleated cell counts were estimated. Clones were read by immunoSEQ multiplex PCR, and TCRdb kept only the in-frame ones, dropping some. V and J calls and clone size come straight from that table; D and trimming were deduced from the DNA. The sample consists of hundreds of thousands of clones, roughly 85% of them appearing once. V shed 5 bases and J 4 bases; nucleotides not matched to a gene: 5. The CDR3 extends over 14 amino acids. CDR1 and CDR2 (germline): SGHVS, FQNEAQ. This sequence was found in a woman between 18 and 29 years old with acute or convalescent COVID-19. Material for sequencing was peripheral blood. The chain uses TRBV7-8 and TRBJ1-5; TRBD1 aligns across 7 bases. CDR3 region: CASSRDRLNQPQHF. CDR3 in DNA: TGTGCCAGCAGCCGGGACAGATTAAATCAGCCCCAGCATTTT.